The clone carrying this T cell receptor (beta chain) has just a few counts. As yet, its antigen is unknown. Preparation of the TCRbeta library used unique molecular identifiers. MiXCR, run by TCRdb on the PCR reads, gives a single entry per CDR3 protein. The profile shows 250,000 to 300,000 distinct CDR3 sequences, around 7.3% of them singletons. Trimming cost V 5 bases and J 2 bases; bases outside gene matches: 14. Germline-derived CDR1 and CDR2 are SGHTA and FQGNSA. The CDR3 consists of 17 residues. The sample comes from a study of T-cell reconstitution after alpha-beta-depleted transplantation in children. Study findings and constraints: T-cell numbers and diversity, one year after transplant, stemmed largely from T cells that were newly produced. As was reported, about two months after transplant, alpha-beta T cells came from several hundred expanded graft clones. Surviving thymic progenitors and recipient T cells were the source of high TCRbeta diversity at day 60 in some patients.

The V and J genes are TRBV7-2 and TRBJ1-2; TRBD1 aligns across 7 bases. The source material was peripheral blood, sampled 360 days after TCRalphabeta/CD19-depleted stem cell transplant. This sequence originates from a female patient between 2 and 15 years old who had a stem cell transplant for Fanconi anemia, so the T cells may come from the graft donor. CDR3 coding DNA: TGTGCCAGCAGCCAACGTCTCGAGGGGGCGGGGAACTATGGCTACACCTTC. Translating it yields CASSQRLEGAGNYGYTF.